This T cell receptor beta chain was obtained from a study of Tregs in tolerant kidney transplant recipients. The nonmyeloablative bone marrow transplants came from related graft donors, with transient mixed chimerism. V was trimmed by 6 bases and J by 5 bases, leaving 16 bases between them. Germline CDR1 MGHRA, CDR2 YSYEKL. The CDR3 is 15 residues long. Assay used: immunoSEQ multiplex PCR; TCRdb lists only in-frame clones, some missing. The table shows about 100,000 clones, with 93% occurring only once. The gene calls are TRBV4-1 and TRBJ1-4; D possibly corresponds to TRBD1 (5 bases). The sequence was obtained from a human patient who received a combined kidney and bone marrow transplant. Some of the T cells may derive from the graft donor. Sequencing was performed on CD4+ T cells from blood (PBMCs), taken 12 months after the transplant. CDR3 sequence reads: CASRQLGVTNEKLFF. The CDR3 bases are TGCGCCAGCAGACAACTAGGGGTAACGAATGAAAAACTGTTTTTT.